Below are 10 T cell receptor beta chains sequenced from a single sample in a study of CD8+ T cells in alopecia areata (dated by TCRdb to 2016 to 2018). The protocol used for the library was the immunoSEQ multiplex PCR assay. RNA was extracted from all samples and reverse transcribed into cDNA, which served as template for TCR sequencing. TCRdb provides this immuneACCESS table in a form limited to in-frame rearrangements. Some clones are lacking; in checked studies, under half of them reflect an unresolved V gene, and why the rest are absent is not known. Recorded for this sample are approximately 180,000 clones; 60% of them occurred a single time. Over 1% of the sample is in the top ten clones. Read against the paper, the sample's time point label means: roughly 26 weeks on oral tofacitinib. The treatment or condition label corresponds to: oral pan-JAK inhibitor, 5-10 mg twice daily. The source material was CD4+ T cells sorted from blood, sampled at week 24, from a patient treated with tofacitinib. All receptors derive from a human donor with alopecia areata.

In this sample, this clone turned up a few times. This rearrangement joins TRBV6-5 to TRBJ2-7; D is ambiguous. CDR3 length: 16 residues. The ends were cut back, 0 bases at V and 5 bases at J, with 17 bases in the middle. Germline CDR1 and CDR2: MNHEY and SVGAGI. CDR3 residues: CASSYSIGSGVDEQYF. The CDR3 nucleotides are TGTGCCAGCAGTTACTCTATAGGCTCTGGAGTGGACGAGCAGTACTTC.

This clone was counted a single time. The V gene is TRBV5-6, the J gene TRBJ2-3; D is unresolved. CDR1 SGHDT and CDR2 YYEEEE come from the germline V gene. Trimming took 0 bases from V and 1 from J, leaving 9 bases between them. The CDR3 sequence is 15 residues long. CDR3 coding DNA: TGTGCCAGCAGCTTGGGCGGTCGAGGCACAGATACGCAGTATTTT. Amino acid sequence: CASSLGGRGTDTQYF.

The chain combines TRBV5-4 with TRBJ2-2; unclear D gene. The length of the CDR3 is 13 residues. The V end was cut by 2 bases, the J end by 3 bases, with 5 bases between. CDR1 and CDR2 (germline): SGHNT, YYREEE (reference sequence). The CDR3: CASSLADTGELFF. The CDR3, as DNA: TGTGCCAGCAGCTTAGCCGACACCGGGGAGCTGTTTTTT.

The chain employs TRBV28 and TRBJ1-2; no clear D gene. The CDR3 has 15 amino acids. Germline CDR1 and CDR2: MDHEN and SYDVKM. The V end lost 2 bases, the J end lost 8 bases, and 18 bases lay between the germline ends. CDR3 nucleotide sequence: TGTGCCAGCAGTTTAGGCGCTCGTTCGGATGGAGGCTACACCTTC. Encoded protein: CASSLGARSDGGYTF.

The V gene is TRBV12-5, the J gene TRBJ1-2, with a weak D call TRBD1 (5 bases). V lost 5 bases and J 2 bases, leaving 12 bases between the germline ends. Germline values: CDR1 LGHNT, CDR2 FRNRAP. The CDR3 length is 14 residues. CDR3 amino acids: CASGIEGRNYGYTF. The CDR3 DNA follows: TGTGCTAGTGGTATAGAGGGACGGAACTATGGCTACACCTTC.

This clone was observed a handful of times. CDR3 DNA sequence: TGTGCCAGCAGACCGGGGACAGCTTCCTACGAGCAGTACTTC. Protein product: CASRPGTASYEQYF. The V call is TRBV14, the J call TRBJ2-7; 7 positions agree with TRBD1. The CDR3 is 14 residues long. With 6 bases clipped from V and 1 base from J, the junction kept 6 bases outside the gene matches. Germline lookup yields CDR1 SGHDN and CDR2 FVKESK.

This chain uses TRBV15 with TRBJ2-7; tentatively, D is TRBD2 (5 bases). Looked up from germline, CDR1 is LNHNV and CDR2 is YYDKDF (reference sequence). Trimming pared 3 bases from V and 2 bases from J, leaving 11 bases between. The CDR3 is 14 amino acids. The CDR3 DNA is TGTGCCACCAGCAGGTTCTCCGGGGCCTACGAGCAGTACTTC. It yields the protein CATSRFSGAYEQYF.

This clone was seen a single time. The rearrangement uses TRBV18 and TRBJ2-7; D is undetermined. Germline V gene data show CDR1 as KGHSH and CDR2 as LQKENI. The CDR3 is 12 amino acids. Trimming removed 1 base from V and 3 bases from J, with 4 bases in between. The CDR3, as DNA: TGTGCCAGCTCACCACTGGGCTACGAGCAGTACTTC. It translates to CASSPLGYEQYF. Drawing the rest from reference TRBV18 and TRBJ2-7, the complete variable domain is NAGVMQNPRHLVRRRGQEARLRCSPMKGHSHVYWYRQLPEEGLKFMVYLQKENIIDESGMPKERFSAEFPKEGPSILRIQQVVRGDSAAYFCASSPLGYEQYFGPGTRLTVT.

As concerns this clone: This same CDR3 is encoded by further DNA sequences in the sample. The gene calls are TRBV30 and TRBJ2-7; the D is unclear. V was trimmed by 0 bases and J by 3 bases, leaving 12 bases between them. CDR3 length equals 14 residues. Germline CDR1 reads GTSNPN; CDR2 reads SVGIG (reference sequence). This CDR3 reads CAWSVLGNSYEQYF. The CDR3 bases are TGTGCCTGGAGTGTATTGGGCAACAGCTACGAGCAGTACTTC.

The CDR3 region is CSVEGGETKNIQYF. The CDR3 bases are TGCAGCGTTGAGGGTGGGGAGACGAAAAACATTCAGTACTTC. The chain uses TRBV29-1 and TRBJ2-4; possibly TRBD2 for D (5 bases). CDR1 is SQVTM and CDR2 is ANQGSEA in the germline V gene. V was trimmed by 3 bases and J by 4 bases, leaving 13 bases between them. There are 14 residues in the CDR3.